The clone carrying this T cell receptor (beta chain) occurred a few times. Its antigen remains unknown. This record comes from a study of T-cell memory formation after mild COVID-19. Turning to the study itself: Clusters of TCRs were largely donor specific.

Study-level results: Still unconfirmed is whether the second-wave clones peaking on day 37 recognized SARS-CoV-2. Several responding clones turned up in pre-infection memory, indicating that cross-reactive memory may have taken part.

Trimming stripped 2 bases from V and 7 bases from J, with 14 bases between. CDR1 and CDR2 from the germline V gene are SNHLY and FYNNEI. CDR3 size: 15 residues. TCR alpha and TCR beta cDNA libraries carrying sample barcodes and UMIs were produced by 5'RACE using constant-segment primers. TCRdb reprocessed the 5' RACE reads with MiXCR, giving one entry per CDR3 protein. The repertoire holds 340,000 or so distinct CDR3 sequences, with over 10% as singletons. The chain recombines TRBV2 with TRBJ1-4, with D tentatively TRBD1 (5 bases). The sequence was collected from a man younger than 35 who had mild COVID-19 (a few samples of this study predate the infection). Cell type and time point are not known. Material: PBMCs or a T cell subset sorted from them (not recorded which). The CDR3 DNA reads TGTGCCAGCAGTGAACCGAGGGGAGACGGTGAAAAACTGTTTTTT. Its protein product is CASSEPRGDGEKLFF.